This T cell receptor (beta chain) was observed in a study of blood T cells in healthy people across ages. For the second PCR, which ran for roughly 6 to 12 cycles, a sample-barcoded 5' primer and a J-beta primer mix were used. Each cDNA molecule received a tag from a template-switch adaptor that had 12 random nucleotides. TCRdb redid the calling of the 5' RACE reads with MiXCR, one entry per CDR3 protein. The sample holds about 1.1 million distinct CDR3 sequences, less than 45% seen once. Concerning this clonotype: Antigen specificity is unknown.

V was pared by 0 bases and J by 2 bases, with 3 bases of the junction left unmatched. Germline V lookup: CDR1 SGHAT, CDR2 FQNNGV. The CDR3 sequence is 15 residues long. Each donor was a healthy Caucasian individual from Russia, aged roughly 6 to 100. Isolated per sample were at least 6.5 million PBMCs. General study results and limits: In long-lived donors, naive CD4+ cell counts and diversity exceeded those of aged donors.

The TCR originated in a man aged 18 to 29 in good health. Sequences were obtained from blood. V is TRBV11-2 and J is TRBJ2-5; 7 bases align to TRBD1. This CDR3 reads CASSLDGTEQETQYF. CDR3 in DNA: TGTGCCAGCAGCTTAGACGGGACAGAGCAAGAGACCCAGTACTTC.